This passage covers 8 T cell receptor beta chains from one sample sequenced in a study of monozygotic twins with inflammatory bowel disease. From the 5' RACE reads, TCRdb lists one entry per CDR3 protein and no DNA. The specimen's table records about 420,000 distinct CDR3 sequences. Source material: blood. These receptors were obtained from a human donor with ulcerative colitis or Crohn's disease, or a healthy co-twin of an affected twin (not recorded which).

The V call is TRBV20-1, the J call TRBJ1-2; as DNA is missing, the TRBD1 call by TCRdb cannot be tested. Germline V gene data show CDR1 as DFQATT and CDR2 as SNEGSKA (reference sequence). The CDR3 has 11 residues. The CDR3 loop reads CSAARDHGYTF.

The chain recombines TRBV27 with TRBJ2-3. The CDR3 runs to 13 residues. CDR1 is MNHEY and CDR2 is SMNVEV in the germline V gene (reference sequence). The CDR3 sequence: CASSLSGKDTQYF.

V is TRBV20-1 and J is TRBJ1-1; the TCRdb D gene call, TRBD1, has no DNA to confirm it. The CDR3 extends over 13 amino acids. CDR1 is DFQATT, CDR2 SNEGSKA, per germline (reference sequence). Here the CDR3 reads CSARGQLNTEAFF.

V is TRBV27 and J is TRBJ2-7. The length of the CDR3 is 14 residues. Germline values: CDR1 MNHEY, CDR2 SMNVEV (reference sequence). This CDR3 reads CASSFASGDYEQYF.

V is TRBV7-6 and J is TRBJ1-4. The CDR3 length is 15 residues. Germline loops: CDR1 SGHVS, CDR2 FNYEAQ. CDR3 protein: CASSLGTAYNEKLFF. The complete variable domain, with remaining parts taken from reference TRBV7-6 and TRBJ1-4, reads GAGVSQSPRYKVTKRGQDVALRCDPISGHVSLYWYRQALGQGPEFLTYFNYEAQQDKSGLPNDRFSAERPEGSISTLTIQRTEQRDSAMYRCASSLGTAYNEKLFFGSGTQLSVL.

The chain is built from TRBV29-1 and TRBJ1-1; the TRBD1 assignment by TCRdb is unverifiable without DNA. Germline assignment: CDR1 SQVTM and CDR2 ANQGSEA. The CDR3 runs to 12 residues. Here the CDR3 reads CSVEGGHYGAFF.

This chain uses TRBV30 with TRBJ2-1; TCRdb names TRBD1, which stays unverified in the absence of DNA. This CDR3 contains 15 residues. Germline V CDR1 and CDR2: GTSNPN, SVGIG (reference sequence). CDR3 sequence: CAWNGQQGFYNEQFF.

The V call is TRBV6-5, the J call TRBJ1-1. Germline values: CDR1 MNHEY, CDR2 SVGAGI. The CDR3 runs to 11 residues. The CDR3 loop is CASSQSGEAFF.